The 16 T cell receptor beta chains below were found in one sample sequenced in a study of cytomegalovirus exposure and HLA in healthy donors. The PCR employed 60 Vbeta primers together with 13 Jbeta primers. The data were produced by immunoSEQ multiplex PCR, yet TCRdb's version contains in-frame clones alone and is incomplete. The data hold some 200,000 clones, with 65% to 85% observed a single time. The sample comprised PBMCs. The receptors originated from a female donor in good health and CMV-seronegative.

This chain joins TRBV2 and TRBJ2-7; 13 bases match TRBD2. The CDR3 is 20 residues long. Trimming removed 6 bases from V and 3 bases from J; junction bases left unmatched: 20. Germline V gives CDR1 SNHLY, CDR2 FYNNEI. CDR3 loop: CASSTPRTSGGNQGGYEQYF. The DNA of the CDR3 is TGTGCCAGCAGCACCCCCAGGACTAGCGGGGGTAACCAGGGAGGCTACGAGCAGTACTTC.

This chain links TRBV19 with TRBJ1-4; D is possibly TRBD1 (5 bases). The CDR3 totals 13 residues. Deletions cut 6 bases from V and 6 bases from J, with 11 bases between. From germline, CDR1 is LNHDA and CDR2 SQIVND (reference sequence). In nucleotides, the CDR3 is TGTGCCAGTAGAAGACAGATGGATGAAAAACTGTTTTTT. This sequence encodes CASRRQMDEKLFF.

The rearrangement uses TRBV19 and TRBJ1-2; D perhaps matches TRBD1 (6 bases). The V gene's germline CDR1 is LNHDA and CDR2 SQIVND (reference sequence). The germline V and J ends were trimmed by 7 bases and 2 bases, with 20 bases remaining between them. This CDR3 has 16 residues. CDR3 in DNA: TGTGCCAGTATACCCCTCCCAGGGGTAGGAAACTATGGCTACACCTTC. Its protein product is CASIPLPGVGNYGYTF.

J is TRBJ2-1 and V is TRBV9; a weak D match, TRBD2 (6 bases). With 1 base removed from V and 7 bases from J, the gap between germline ends came to 12 bases. Germline lookup yields CDR1 SGDLS and CDR2 YYNGEE. The CDR3 loop spans 14 amino acids. The CDR3: CASSVSGAGNEQFF. CDR3 bases: TGTGCCAGCAGCGTATCTGGGGCGGGGAATGAGCAGTTCTTC.

The chain recombines TRBV5-1 with TRBJ2-3; weak D call: TRBD2 (6 bases). Germline V lookup: CDR1 SGHRS, CDR2 YFSETQ. V was pared by 0 bases and J by 4 bases, with 15 bases between. The CDR3 sequence is 16 residues long. The CDR3 loop is CASSLAHGGEADTQYF. CDR3 in DNA: TGCGCCAGCAGCTTGGCCCACGGGGGTGAGGCAGATACGCAGTATTTT.

In its sample, this clone was seen a few times. The chain has TRBV5-1 and TRBJ2-1, with a weak D call TRBD1 (5 bases). V was cut by 3 bases and J by 5 bases, with 6 bases left in between. This CDR3 contains 12 residues. Germline CDR1 reads SGHRS; CDR2 reads YFSETQ. In DNA form, the CDR3 reads TGCGCCAGCAGCTGGACAAACAATGAGCAGTTCTTC. This codes for CASSWTNNEQFF.

This chain connects TRBV28 to TRBJ2-1, with 8 bases fitting TRBD1. The CDR3 loop spans 13 amino acids. Per the germline V gene, CDR1 is MDHEN and CDR2 is SYDVKM. The trim removed 5 bases at V and 14 bases at J, leaving 11 bases unmatched. For the CDR3, the DNA is TGTGCCAGCAGTCAATCTTGGACAGGGAGGAAGTTCTTC. Amino acids: CASSQSWTGRKFF.

This rearrangement joins TRBV19 to TRBJ1-6; tentatively, D is TRBD1 (6 bases). V lost 8 bases and J lost 0, with 23 bases in between. There are 19 residues in the CDR3. Looked up from germline, CDR1 is LNHDA and CDR2 is SQIVND (reference sequence). This CDR3 reads CASPPWTDPKSSYNSPLHF. CDR3 DNA: TGTGCCAGTCCACCTTGGACAGATCCAAAGAGCTCCTATAATTCACCCCTCCACTTT. Full variable domain (rest looked up from reference TRBV19 and TRBJ1-6): DGGITQSPKYLFRKEGQNVTLSCEQNLNHDAMYWYRQDPGQGLRLIYYSQIVNDFQKGDIAEGYSVSREKKESFPLTVTSAQKNPTAFYLCASPPWTDPKSSYNSPLHFGNGTRLTVT.

The chain is built from TRBV21-1 and TRBJ2-7; the D call TRBD1 from the table was never checked on the DNA. TRBV21-1 is termed a pseudogene. CDR3 length: 16 amino acids. The CDR3 is CASSKAADREDYEQYF. The CDR3 DNA is TGTGCCAGCAGCAAAGCGGCCGACAGGGAGGACTACGAGCAGTACTTC.

This sequence joins TRBV7-9 and TRBJ2-6, with 8 bases lining up with TRBD2. The CDR3 has 18 amino acids. The germline gives CDR1 SEHNR, CDR2 FQNEAQ (reference sequence). The trim removed 7 bases at V and 0 bases at J, leaving 11 bases unmatched. CDR3 loop: CASTPTGGGPSGANVLTF. The DNA of the CDR3 is TGTGCCAGCACCCCAACCGGGGGGGGTCCCTCTGGGGCCAACGTCCTGACTTTC.

The chain is built from TRBV7-2 and TRBJ2-5; 7 bases are shared with TRBD1. The CDR3 is 15 residues long. The V gene's germline CDR1 is SGHTA and CDR2 FQGNSA. V shed 5 bases, J shed 1 base, and the junction held 7 bases outside the gene matches. The chain's CDR3 is CASSVTGTAQETQYF. As DNA, the CDR3 is TGTGCCAGCAGCGTCACCGGGACAGCCCAAGAGACCCAGTACTTC.

This clone was seen only once. This sequence joins TRBV27 and TRBJ1-4; D is uncertain. This CDR3 has 15 residues. V was cut by 4 bases and J by 2 bases, with 11 bases left in between. Germline loops: CDR1 MNHEY, CDR2 SMNVEV (reference sequence). CDR3 DNA: TGTGCCAGCAGTTCCACCTGGGCGACTAATGAAAAACTGTTTTTT. This encodes CASSSTWATNEKLFF.

In DNA form, the CDR3 reads TGTGCCAGCAGCGCCGGGACAGGGGGCTGGTACGAGCAGTACTTC. Translation gives CASSAGTGGWYEQYF. The chain uses TRBV9 and TRBJ2-7, with 12 bases that match TRBD1. V dropped 3 bases and J dropped 4; count of bases not matched to a gene: 5. Germline V lookup: CDR1 SGDLS, CDR2 YYNGEE. The CDR3 has 15 amino acids.

The gene calls are TRBV27 and TRBJ2-1; 12 bases fit TRBD2. Germline CDR1 is MNHEY and CDR2 is SMNVEV (reference sequence). V was clipped by 3 bases and J by 9 bases; unmatched bases: 15. The CDR3 has 18 residues. For the CDR3, the DNA is TGTGCCAGCAGTTTTCATCCCCCCCCTAGCGGGAGGGCCAGTGAGCAGTTCTTC. Its protein is CASSFHPPPSGRASEQFF.

The rearrangement uses TRBV4-3 and TRBJ2-3; 9 bases agree with TRBD1. V trimming: 6 bases; J trimming: 3 bases; junction bases outside the gene matches: 1. The CDR3 loop spans 13 amino acids. Per germline, CDR1 LGHNA and CDR2 YSLEER. The CDR3 loop is CASRDRGTDTQYF. CDR3 in DNA: TGCGCCAGCAGGGACAGGGGTACAGATACGCAGTATTTT.

This chain uses TRBV7-8 with TRBJ1-6; TRBD1 matches at 8 bases. The length of the CDR3 is 14 residues. Trimming removed 5 bases from V and 5 bases from J; junction bases left unmatched: 2. Germline V gene data show CDR1 as SGHVS and CDR2 as FQNEAQ. The chain's CDR3 is CASSRGQDNSPLHF. CDR3 DNA sequence: TGTGCCAGCAGCCGGGGACAGGATAATTCACCCCTCCACTTT.